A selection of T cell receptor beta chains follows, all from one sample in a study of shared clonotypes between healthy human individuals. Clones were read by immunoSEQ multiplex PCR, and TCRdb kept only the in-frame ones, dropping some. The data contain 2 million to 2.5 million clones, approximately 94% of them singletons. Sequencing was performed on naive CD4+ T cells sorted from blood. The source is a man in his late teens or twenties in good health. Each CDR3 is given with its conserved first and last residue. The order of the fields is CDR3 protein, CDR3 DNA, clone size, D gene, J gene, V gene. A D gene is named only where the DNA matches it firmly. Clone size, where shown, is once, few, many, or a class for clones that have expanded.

CDR3: CASSGGTGVSNQPQHF
DNA: TGTGCCAGCAGTGGGGGGACAGGGGTTAGCAATCAGCCCCAGCATTTT
size: -
D: TRBD1
J: TRBJ1-5
V: TRBV6-1

CDR3: CAWGLERGQPQHF
DNA: TGTGCCTGGGGGCTGGAAAGAGGTCAGCCCCAGCATTTT
size: -
D: -
J: TRBJ1-5
V: TRBV30

CDR3: CAWTQGLSYNEQFF
DNA: TGTGCCTGGACCCAGGGCCTCTCCTACAATGAGCAGTTCTTC
size: -
D: -
J: TRBJ2-1
V: TRBV30

CDR3: CASSPIGHLGEQYF
DNA: TGTGCCAGCAGCCCGATCGGACATTTGGGCGAGCAGTACTTC
size: -
D: -
J: TRBJ2-7
V: TRBV11-2

CDR3: CASSYLGTEAFF
DNA: TGTGCCAGCAGTTACTTAGGCACTGAAGCTTTCTTT
size: -
D: -
J: TRBJ1-1
V: TRBV6-6

CDR3: CASSELGTGRNEQYF
DNA: TGTGCCAGCAGTGAATTAGGGACAGGGCGAAACGAGCAGTACTTC
size: once
D: TRBD1
J: TRBJ2-7
V: TRBV25-1

CDR3: CASSGTANTEAFF
DNA: TGTGCCAGCAGTGGGACAGCGAACACTGAAGCTTTCTTT
size: once
D: TRBD1
J: TRBJ1-1
V: TRBV27

CDR3: CASSLAGGTATEQYF
DNA: TGTGCCAGCAGCTTAGCAGGGGGGACGGCTACGGAGCAGTACTTC
size: -
D: -
J: TRBJ2-7
V: TRBV7-9

CDR3: CAWASQQGANEKLFF
DNA: TGTGCCTGGGCGTCCCAACAGGGGGCTAATGAAAAACTGTTTTTT
size: -
D: TRBD1
J: TRBJ1-4
V: TRBV30

CDR3: CASSPTGYGYTF
DNA: TGTGCCAGCAGTCCGACAGGTTATGGCTACACCTTC
size: -
D: -
J: TRBJ1-2
V: TRBV27

CDR3: CASSLRDSDTQYF
DNA: TGTGCCAGCAGCCTGAGAGACTCAGATACGCAGTATTTT
size: -
D: -
J: TRBJ2-3
V: TRBV7-2

CDR3: CASRLTGGNTEAFF
DNA: TGTGCCAGTAGACTTACAGGGGGGAACACTGAAGCTTTCTTT
size: -
D: TRBD1
J: TRBJ1-1
V: TRBV19

CDR3: CASSLSGTRAGELFF
DNA: TGTGCCAGCAGCTTATCCGGGACCCGCGCCGGGGAGCTGTTTTTT
size: -
D: -
J: TRBJ2-2
V: TRBV28

CDR3: CASSYSLRRANTEAFF
DNA: TGTGCCAGCAGTTACTCGTTACGCAGGGCGAACACTGAAGCTTTCTTT
size: -
D: -
J: TRBJ1-1
V: TRBV6-5

CDR3: CASSARMTGGTGELFF
DNA: TGTGCCAGCAGTGCCCGAATGACAGGGGGCACCGGGGAGCTGTTTTTT
size: once
D: TRBD1
J: TRBJ2-2
V: TRBV2

CDR3: CASRTGTMNTEAFF
DNA: TGCGCCAGCAGGACAGGGACCATGAACACTGAAGCTTTCTTT
size: -
D: TRBD1
J: TRBJ1-1
V: TRBV5-1

CDR3: CASSYSTSGGKDTQYF
DNA: TGTGCCAGCAGTTACTCGACTAGCGGGGGCAAGGATACGCAGTATTTT
size: -
D: TRBD2
J: TRBJ2-3
V: TRBV6-5

CDR3: CASSLLGRGSYNEQFF
DNA: TGTGCCAGCAGCCTCCTTGGGCGAGGTTCGTACAATGAGCAGTTCTTC
size: -
D: -
J: TRBJ2-1
V: TRBV9

CDR3: CASRPTDTYEQYF
DNA: TGTGCCAGCAGACCCACTGACACCTACGAGCAGTACTTC
size: -
D: -
J: TRBJ2-7
V: TRBV6-5

CDR3: CASRSGSGEYNSPLHF
DNA: TGTGCCAGCAGATCGGGTTCGGGGGAATATAATTCACCCCTCCACTTT
size: -
D: -
J: TRBJ1-6
V: TRBV5-4

CDR3: CASSPSFSGNTIYF
DNA: TGTGCCAGCAGCCCCAGTTTCTCTGGAAACACCATATATTTT
size: -
D: -
J: TRBJ1-3
V: TRBV14

CDR3: CAWSVTMGSGGYTF
DNA: TGTGCCTGGAGTGTAACAATGGGTAGCGGTGGCTACACCTTC
size: -
D: -
J: TRBJ1-2
V: TRBV30

CDR3: CASSTLSGISYEQYF
DNA: TGTGCCAGTAGTACCCTTAGCGGGATAAGCTACGAGCAGTACTTC
size: -
D: TRBD2
J: TRBJ2-7
V: TRBV19

CDR3: CASSIGADSHQPQHF
DNA: TGTGCCAGTAGTATTGGGGCAGACTCGCATCAGCCCCAGCATTTT
size: -
D: -
J: TRBJ1-5
V: TRBV19

CDR3: CASSLADSTYEQYF
DNA: TGCGCCAGCAGCTTGGCCGACTCCACCTACGAGCAGTACTTC
size: -
D: -
J: TRBJ2-7
V: TRBV5-1

CDR3: CASSPTGANEKLFF
DNA: TGTGCCAGCAGTCCAACAGGGGCTAATGAAAAACTGTTTTTT
size: -
D: TRBD1
J: TRBJ1-4
V: TRBV6-1

CDR3: CAISDRISNEQFF
DNA: TGTGCCATCAGTGATAGGATAAGCAATGAGCAGTTCTTC
size: -
D: -
J: TRBJ2-1
V: TRBV10-3

CDR3: CASTHVEGTQYF
DNA: TGTGCCAGCACCCACGTTGAGGGGACCCAGTACTTC
size: -
D: -
J: TRBJ2-5
V: TRBV6-5

CDR3: CASRRAGNQPQHF
DNA: TGTGCCAGCAGGAGGGCAGGGAATCAGCCCCAGCATTTT
size: -
D: -
J: TRBJ1-5
V: TRBV6-5

CDR3: CASSLGTDPYEQYF
DNA: TGTGCCAGCAGCTTAGGTACGGATCCCTACGAGCAGTACTTC
size: -
D: -
J: TRBJ2-7
V: TRBV7-9

CDR3: CASSPSQKSNYGYTF
DNA: TGTGCCAGCAGTCCTTCCCAGAAATCTAACTATGGCTACACCTTC
size: -
D: -
J: TRBJ1-2
V: TRBV5-6

CDR3: CASSLVSGVGYTF
DNA: TGTGCCAGCAGCTTAGTATCGGGGGTTGGCTACACCTTC
size: -
D: -
J: TRBJ1-2
V: TRBV7-2

CDR3: CASSPRHNTEAFF
DNA: TGTGCCAGCTCACCAAGACACAACACTGAAGCTTTCTTT
size: -
D: -
J: TRBJ1-1
V: TRBV18

CDR3: CASSPLELAGGAQYF
DNA: TGTGCCAGTAGCCCCCTGGAGTTAGCCGGGGGGGCCCAGTACTTC
size: -
D: TRBD2
J: TRBJ2-5
V: TRBV19

CDR3: CASSSDGTRSYEQYF
DNA: TGTGCCAGCAGCTCCGACGGGACCCGCTCCTACGAGCAGTACTTC
size: -
D: -
J: TRBJ2-7
V: TRBV5-4

CDR3: CASSVGAGNQPQHF
DNA: TGTGCCAGCAGCGTAGGAGCAGGGAATCAGCCCCAGCATTTT
size: -
D: -
J: TRBJ1-5
V: TRBV9

CDR3: CASSAGRGGSTDTQYF
DNA: TGTGCCAGCAGCGCCGGGAGGGGAGGGAGCACAGATACGCAGTATTTT
size: -
D: TRBD2
J: TRBJ2-3
V: TRBV7-2

CDR3: CASSYGRWSSYNEQFF
DNA: TGTGCCAGCAGTTACGGAAGGTGGAGCTCCTACAATGAGCAGTTCTTC
size: once
D: -
J: TRBJ2-1
V: TRBV6-6

CDR3: CASSEFSRETQYF
DNA: TGTGCCAGCAGTGAATTTAGTCGAGAGACCCAGTACTTC
size: -
D: -
J: TRBJ2-5
V: TRBV25-1

CDR3: CASSTATSGQGSYEQYF
DNA: TGTGCCAGTAGTACGGCAACGTCGGGACAGGGGTCCTACGAGCAGTACTTC
size: -
D: TRBD1
J: TRBJ2-7
V: TRBV19

CDR3: CAWSVSPVGTEAFF
DNA: TGTGCCTGGAGTGTATCCCCGGTGGGCACTGAAGCTTTCTTT
size: -
D: -
J: TRBJ1-1
V: TRBV30

CDR3: CGGQINEKLFF
DNA: TGCGGCGGACAGATTAATGAAAAACTGTTTTTT
size: -
D: -
J: TRBJ1-4
V: TRBV20-1

CDR3: CASSSSYTNTEAFF
DNA: TGTGCCAGCAGTTCCTCATATACGAACACTGAAGCTTTCTTT
size: -
D: -
J: TRBJ1-1
V: TRBV6-5

CDR3: CASSPETGRGSTEAFF
DNA: TGCGCCAGCAGCCCAGAAACGGGTCGGGGCAGCACTGAAGCTTTCTTT
size: once
D: -
J: TRBJ1-1
V: TRBV5-1

CDR3: CASSLDRGDSYEQYF
DNA: TGCGCCAGCAGCTTGGACAGGGGGGACTCCTACGAGCAGTACTTC
size: -
D: TRBD1
J: TRBJ2-7
V: TRBV5-1

CDR3: CASSSGQRWTEAFF
DNA: TGTGCCAGCAGTTCGGGACAACGCTGGACTGAAGCTTTCTTT
size: -
D: -
J: TRBJ1-1
V: TRBV6-5

CDR3: CASLGGAGTEAFF
DNA: TGTGCCAGCCTTGGGGGCGCGGGCACTGAAGCTTTCTTT
size: -
D: -
J: TRBJ1-1
V: TRBV28

CDR3: CASSLEAGGTYSPLHF
DNA: TGTGCCAGCAGCTTGGAGGCAGGCGGCACGTATTCACCCCTCCACTTT
size: -
D: -
J: TRBJ1-6
V: TRBV5-5

CDR3: CASSPRGGYEQYF
DNA: TGTGCCAGCAGCCCGCGGGGGGGGTACGAGCAGTACTTC
size: once
D: TRBD2
J: TRBJ2-7
V: TRBV6-6